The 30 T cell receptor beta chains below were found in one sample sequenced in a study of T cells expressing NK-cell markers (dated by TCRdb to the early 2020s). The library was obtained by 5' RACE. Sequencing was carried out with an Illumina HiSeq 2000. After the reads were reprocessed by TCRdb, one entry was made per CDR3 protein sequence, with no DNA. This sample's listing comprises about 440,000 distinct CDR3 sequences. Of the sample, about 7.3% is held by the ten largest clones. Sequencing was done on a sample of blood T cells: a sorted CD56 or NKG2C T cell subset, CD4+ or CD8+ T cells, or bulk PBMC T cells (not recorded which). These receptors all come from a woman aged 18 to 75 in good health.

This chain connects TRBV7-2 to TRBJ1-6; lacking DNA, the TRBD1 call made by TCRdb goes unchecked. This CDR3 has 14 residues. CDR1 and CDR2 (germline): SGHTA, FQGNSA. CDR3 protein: CASSRQGINSPLHF. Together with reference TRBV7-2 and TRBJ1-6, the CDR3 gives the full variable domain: GAGVSQSPSNKVTEKGKDVELRCDPISGHTALYWYRQSLGQGLEFLIYFQGNSAPDKSGLPSDRFSAERTGGSVSTLTIQRTQQEDSAVYLCASSRQGINSPLHFGNGTRLTVT.

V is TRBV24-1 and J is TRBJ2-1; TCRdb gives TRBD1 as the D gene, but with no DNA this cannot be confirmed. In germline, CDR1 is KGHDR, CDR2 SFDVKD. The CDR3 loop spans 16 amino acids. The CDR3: CATSSAAQVDSNEQFF.

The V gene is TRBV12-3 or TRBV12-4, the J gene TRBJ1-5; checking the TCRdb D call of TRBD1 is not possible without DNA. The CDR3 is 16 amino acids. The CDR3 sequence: CASSKTGDPSNQPQHF.

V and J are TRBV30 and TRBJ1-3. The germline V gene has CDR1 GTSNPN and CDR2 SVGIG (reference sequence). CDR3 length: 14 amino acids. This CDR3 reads CAWSGTDRGNTIYF.

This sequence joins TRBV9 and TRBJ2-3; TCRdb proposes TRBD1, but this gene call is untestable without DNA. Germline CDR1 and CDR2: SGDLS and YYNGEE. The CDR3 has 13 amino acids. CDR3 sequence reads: CASRGGSTDTQYF. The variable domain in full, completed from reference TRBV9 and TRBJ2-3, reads DSGVTQTPKHLITATGQRVTLRCSPRSGDLSVYWYQQSLDQGLQFLIQYYNGEERAKGNILERFSAQQFPDLHSELNLSSLELGDSALYFCASRGGSTDTQYFGPGTRLTVL.

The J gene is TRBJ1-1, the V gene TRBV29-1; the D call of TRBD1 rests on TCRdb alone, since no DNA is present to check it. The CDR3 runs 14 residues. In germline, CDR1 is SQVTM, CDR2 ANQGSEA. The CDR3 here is CSVTQGAANTEAFF.

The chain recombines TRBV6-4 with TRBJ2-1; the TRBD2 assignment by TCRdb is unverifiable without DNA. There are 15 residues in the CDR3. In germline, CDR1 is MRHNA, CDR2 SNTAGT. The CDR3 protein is CASSEREDSYNEQFF.

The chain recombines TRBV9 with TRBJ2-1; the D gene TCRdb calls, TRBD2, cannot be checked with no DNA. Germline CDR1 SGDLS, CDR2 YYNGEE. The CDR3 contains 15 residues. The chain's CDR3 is CASSRSGGSYNEQFF.

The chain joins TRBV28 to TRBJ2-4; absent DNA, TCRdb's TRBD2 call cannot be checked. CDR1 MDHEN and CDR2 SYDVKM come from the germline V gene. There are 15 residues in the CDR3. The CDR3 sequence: CASRSPALNKNIQYF.

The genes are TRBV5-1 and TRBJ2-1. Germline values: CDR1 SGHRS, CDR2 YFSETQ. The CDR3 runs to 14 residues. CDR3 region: CASSLSEIYNEQFF.

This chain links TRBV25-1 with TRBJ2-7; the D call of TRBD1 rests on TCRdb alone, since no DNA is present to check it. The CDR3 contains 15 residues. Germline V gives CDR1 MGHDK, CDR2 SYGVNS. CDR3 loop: CASRGWDRGLYEQYF.

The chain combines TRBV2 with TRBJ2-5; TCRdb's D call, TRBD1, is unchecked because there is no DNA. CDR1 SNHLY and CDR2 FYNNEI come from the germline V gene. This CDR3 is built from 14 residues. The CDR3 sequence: CASSEARQGRTQYF.

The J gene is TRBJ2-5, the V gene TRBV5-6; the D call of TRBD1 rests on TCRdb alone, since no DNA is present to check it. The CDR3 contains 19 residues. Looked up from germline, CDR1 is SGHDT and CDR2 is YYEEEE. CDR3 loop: CASPPQGPISLLYQETQYF.

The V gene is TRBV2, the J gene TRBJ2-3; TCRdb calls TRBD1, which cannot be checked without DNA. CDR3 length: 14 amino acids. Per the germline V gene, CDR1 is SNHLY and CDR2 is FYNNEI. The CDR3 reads CDGPGGRSTDTQYF. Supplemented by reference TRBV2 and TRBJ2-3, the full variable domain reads EPEVTQTPSHQVTQMGQEVILRCVPISNHLYFYWYRQILGQKVEFLVSFYNNEISEKSEIFDDQFSVERPDGSNFTLKIRSTKLEDSAMYFCDGPGGRSTDTQYFGPGTRLTVL.

CDR3 region: CASSSIKDRITFNEQFF. This chain uses TRBV6-5 with TRBJ2-1; the TRBD1 assignment by TCRdb is unverifiable without DNA. From germline, CDR1 is MNHEY and CDR2 SVGAGI. The CDR3 covers 17 residues.

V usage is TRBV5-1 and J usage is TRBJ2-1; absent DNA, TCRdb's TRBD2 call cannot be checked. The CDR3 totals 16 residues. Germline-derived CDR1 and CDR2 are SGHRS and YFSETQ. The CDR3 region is CASSLFGTSGGGEQFF.

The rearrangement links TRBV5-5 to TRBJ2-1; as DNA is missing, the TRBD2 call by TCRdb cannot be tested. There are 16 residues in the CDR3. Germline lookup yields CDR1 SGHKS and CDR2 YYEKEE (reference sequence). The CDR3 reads CASNKWGLALNNEQFF.

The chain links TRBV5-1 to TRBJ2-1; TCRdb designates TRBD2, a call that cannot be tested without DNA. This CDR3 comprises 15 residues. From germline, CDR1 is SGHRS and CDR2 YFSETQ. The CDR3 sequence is CASSLVGEGLNEQFF.

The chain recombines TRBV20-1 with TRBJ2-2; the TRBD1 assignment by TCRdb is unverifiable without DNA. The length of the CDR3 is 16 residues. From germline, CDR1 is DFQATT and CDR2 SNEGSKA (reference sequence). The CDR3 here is CSASDPGHTNTGELFF.

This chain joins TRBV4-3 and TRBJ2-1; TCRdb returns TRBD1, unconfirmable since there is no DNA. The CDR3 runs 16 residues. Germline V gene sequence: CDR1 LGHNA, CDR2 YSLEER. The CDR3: CASSQGVAPSYNEQFF.

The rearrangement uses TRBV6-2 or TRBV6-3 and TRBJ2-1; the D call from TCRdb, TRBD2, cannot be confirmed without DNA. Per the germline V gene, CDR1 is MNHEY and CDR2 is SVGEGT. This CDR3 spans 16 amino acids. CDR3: CASSRGTSGGYNEQFF.

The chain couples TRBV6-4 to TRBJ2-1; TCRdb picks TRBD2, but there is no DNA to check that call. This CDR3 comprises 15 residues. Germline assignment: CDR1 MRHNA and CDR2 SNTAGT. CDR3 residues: CASSDSTGEGNEQFF.

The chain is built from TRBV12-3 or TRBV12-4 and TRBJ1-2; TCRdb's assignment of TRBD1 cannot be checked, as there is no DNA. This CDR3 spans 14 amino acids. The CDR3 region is CASSLQGSGYGYTF.

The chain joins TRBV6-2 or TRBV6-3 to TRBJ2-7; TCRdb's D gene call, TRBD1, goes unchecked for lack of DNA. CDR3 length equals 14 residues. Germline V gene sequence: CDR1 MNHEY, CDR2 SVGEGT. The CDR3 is CASNQRGPRYEQYF.

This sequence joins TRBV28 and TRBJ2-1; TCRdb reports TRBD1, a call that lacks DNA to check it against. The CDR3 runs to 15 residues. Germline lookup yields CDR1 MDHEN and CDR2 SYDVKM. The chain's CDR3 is CASRQGDFSYNEQFF.

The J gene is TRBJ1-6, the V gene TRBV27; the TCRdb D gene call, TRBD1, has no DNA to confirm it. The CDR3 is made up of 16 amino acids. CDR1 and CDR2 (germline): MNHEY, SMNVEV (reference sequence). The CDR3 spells CASSPRTGADNSPLHF.

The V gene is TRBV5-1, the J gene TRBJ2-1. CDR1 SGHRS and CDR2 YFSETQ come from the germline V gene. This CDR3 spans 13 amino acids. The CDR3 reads CASSWSVNNEQFF.

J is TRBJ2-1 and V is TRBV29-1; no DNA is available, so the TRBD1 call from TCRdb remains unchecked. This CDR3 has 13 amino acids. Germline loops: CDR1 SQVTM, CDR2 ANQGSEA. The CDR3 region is CSGRQGAGNEQFF.

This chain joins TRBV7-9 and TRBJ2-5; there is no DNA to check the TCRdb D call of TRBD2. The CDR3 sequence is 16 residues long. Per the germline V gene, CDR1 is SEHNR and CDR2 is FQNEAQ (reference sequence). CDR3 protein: CASSLGPEGLSETQYF.

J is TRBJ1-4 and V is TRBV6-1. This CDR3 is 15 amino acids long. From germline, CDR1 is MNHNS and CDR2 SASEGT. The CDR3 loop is CASSNNPATNEKLFF.